These 17 T cell receptor beta chains were sequenced from one sample in a study of early T cells in non-severe SARS-CoV-2 infection. In TCRdb, the 5' RACE reads were re-called with MiXCR into one record per CDR3 protein. The sample yields tens of thousands of distinct CDR3 sequences, about an eighth seen once. What was sequenced was whole blood. The receptors were sampled from an adult who was a healthcare worker with PCR-confirmed SARS-CoV-2 infection or an uninfected control (not recorded which).

The chain employs TRBV2 and TRBJ2-1; tentatively, D is TRBD2 (7 bases). Trimming took off 7 bases at V and 10 bases at J, with 17 bases between the two ends. The CDR3 spans 13 residues. Germline CDR1 reads SNHLY; CDR2 reads FYNNEI. Here the CDR3 DNA reads TGTGCCAGCATCCGGGGGGCTAGCGTCGAGCAGTTCTTC. Its translation: CASIRGASVEQFF.

The rearrangement links TRBV7-3 to TRBJ2-2; the match to TRBD1 covers 8 bases. Germline CDR1 and CDR2: SGHTA and FQGTGA. The CDR3 has 16 residues. Trimming cost V 5 bases and J 1 base; bases outside gene matches: 6. The CDR3 coding sequence is TGTGCCAGCAGCGCAGGACAGGGAAAGAACACCGGGGAGCTGTTTTTT. As protein: CASSAGQGKNTGELFF.

This clonotype was recorded many times. The V gene is TRBV11-2, the J gene TRBJ2-3; D is unclear. The germline gives CDR1 SGHAT, CDR2 FQNNGV. V was shortened by 1 base and J by 7 bases, with 6 bases between the two germline ends. This CDR3 has 12 residues. The CDR3 here is CASSLARNTQYF. DNA of the CDR3: TGTGCCAGCAGCTTAGCGCGGAATACGCAGTATTTT.

This clonotype appeared many times. V is TRBV11-2 and J is TRBJ2-3, with D unresolved. The CDR3 consists of 15 residues. V lost 5 bases, J lost 4 bases, and 16 bases lay in between. The germline V gene has CDR1 SGHAT and CDR2 FQNNGV. The CDR3 nucleotides read TGTGCCAGCAGCCCGGGCAGACGGTTCGCAGATACGCAGTATTTT. Translating it yields CASSPGRRFADTQYF.

This chain joins TRBV7-6 and TRBJ2-1, with 11 bases fitting TRBD2. This CDR3 comprises 16 residues. Germline V CDR1 and CDR2: SGHVS, FNYEAQ. The ends lost 2 bases at V and 8 bases at J; junction bases unmatched: 8. The CDR3 region is CASSLKGSGGDHEQFF. CDR3 DNA sequence: TGTGCCAGCAGCTTAAAGGGTAGCGGGGGGGACCATGAGCAGTTCTTC.

V is TRBV27 and J is TRBJ1-1, with a tentative D call TRBD1 (5 bases). The CDR3 covers 14 residues. Germline CDR1 and CDR2: MNHEY and SMNVEV (reference sequence). Between the trimmed V and J ends, which lost 3 bases and 3 bases, there was a span of 11 bases. This chain's CDR3 is CASSFLGRDTEAFF. CDR3 DNA: TGTGCCAGCAGTTTTCTGGGGCGCGACACTGAAGCTTTCTTT.

This chain links TRBV4-3 with TRBJ2-5; a possible D gene is TRBD1 (6 bases). The CDR3 sequence is 15 residues long. Per germline, CDR1 LGHNA and CDR2 YSLEER. The V end lost 4 bases, the J end lost 5 bases, and 17 bases lay between the germline ends. This CDR3 reads CASSPTSIRGETQYF. CDR3 nucleotide sequence: TGCGCCAGCAGCCCCACGTCCATTAGGGGGGAGACCCAGTACTTC.

CDR3 nucleotide sequence: TGTGCCTCCCGTGGGCTAGCTAACTATGGCTACACCTTC. Translation gives CASRGLANYGYTF. The gene calls are TRBV30 and TRBJ1-2; D is ambiguous. The ends were cut back, 7 bases at V and 0 bases at J, with 12 bases in the middle. The CDR3 is made up of 13 amino acids. Germline V gene sequence: CDR1 GTSNPN, CDR2 SVGIG (reference sequence).

The sample holds many counts of this clonotype. This rearrangement joins TRBV19 to TRBJ2-3; TRBD1 agrees at 7 bases. CDR1 LNHDA and CDR2 SQIVND come from the germline V gene (reference sequence). The CDR3 has 14 residues. Losses at the gene ends were 6 bases for V and 5 bases for J; bases not matched to a gene: 8. The CDR3 DNA reads TGTGCCAGTAGCCAGACAGGGCGCCAAGATACGCAGTATTTT. It codes for CASSQTGRQDTQYF.

This clonotype has a count of ten or more. J is TRBJ2-7 and V is TRBV11-2; the D is unclear. Per germline, CDR1 SGHAT and CDR2 FQNNGV. This CDR3 has 16 amino acids. Between the trimmed V and J ends, which lost 2 bases and 0 bases, there was a span of 14 bases. The CDR3 region has the DNA TGTGCCAGCAGCTTAAACCACGGGCAGATCTCCTACGAGCAGTACTTC. Protein: CASSLNHGQISYEQYF.

The chain's CDR3 is CASSENEIETFF. The CDR3 region has the DNA TGTGCCAGCAGTGAAAACGAGATTGAGACTTTCTTT. This chain links TRBV25-1 with TRBJ1-1; D ambiguous. Germline CDR1 is MGHDK and CDR2 is SYGVNS. Trimming took off 2 bases at V and 12 bases at J, with 13 bases between the two ends. The CDR3 is made up of 12 amino acids.

This clonotype has just a few counts. J is TRBJ2-3 and V is TRBV6-6, with 8 bases that match TRBD1. CDR1 MNHNY and CDR2 SVGAGI come from the germline V gene (reference sequence). The CDR3 extends over 12 amino acids. V shed 6 bases, J shed 9 bases, and the junction held 5 bases outside the gene matches. The CDR3 bases are TGTGCCAGCAGCCGACAGGGGCTGACGCAGTATTTT. Translating gives CASSRQGLTQYF.

This clonotype was found a few times. The rearrangement uses TRBV11-1 and TRBJ1-4; D is unclear. This CDR3 contains 13 residues. CDR1 and CDR2 (germline): SGHAT, FQDESV (reference sequence). The ends were cut back, 4 bases at V and 5 bases at J, with 8 bases in the middle. The CDR3 DNA reads as TGTGCCAGCAGCTCTGGATTAAATGAAAAACTGTTTTTT. Protein product: CASSSGLNEKLFF.

This clonotype has just a few counts. The chain is built from TRBV29-1 and TRBJ1-1; D unresolved. The CDR3 spans 11 residues. The V gene's germline CDR1 is SQVTM and CDR2 ANQGSEA. V dropped 4 bases and J dropped 1 base, with 4 bases sitting between them. Written as DNA, the CDR3 is TGCAGCGTTGTCCCGAACACTGAAGCTTTCTTT. Residues: CSVVPNTEAFF.

This clonotype was counted many times. The chain joins TRBV5-4 to TRBJ1-2, with 9 bases that match TRBD1. V shed 2 bases and J 2 bases; nucleotides not matched to a gene: 1. Germline CDR1 reads SGHNT; CDR2 reads YYREEE (reference sequence). The length of the CDR3 is 14 residues. The CDR3 spells CASSLDRGNYGYTF. The CDR3 region has the DNA TGTGCCAGCAGCTTAGACAGGGGGAACTATGGCTACACCTTC. Combining the CDR3 with reference TRBV5-4 and TRBJ1-2 gives the whole variable domain ETGVTQSPTHLIKTRGQQVTLRCSSQSGHNTVSWYQQALGQGPQFIFQYYREEENGRGNFPPRFSGLQFPNYSSELNVNALELDDSALYLCASSLDRGNYGYTFGSGTRLTVV.

This clonotype has a count of ten or more. V is TRBV12-3 or TRBV12-4 and J is TRBJ1-5; no clear D. The CDR3 consists of 13 residues. Trimming stripped 1 base from V and 10 bases from J, with 11 bases between. The CDR3 loop reads CASSLGFQGPQHF. The DNA of the CDR3 is TGTGCCAGCAGTTTAGGGTTCCAAGGACCCCAGCATTTT.

This clonotype has at least ten counts. V and J are TRBV27 and TRBJ1-5; 7 bases agree with TRBD1. Germline V gene lookup returns CDR1 MNHEY and CDR2 SMNVEV (reference sequence). The CDR3 runs 14 residues. Trimming took 5 bases from V and 4 from J; bases not matched to a gene: 5. The CDR3 sequence is CASSPDRANQPQHF. For the CDR3, the DNA is TGTGCCAGCAGTCCTGACAGGGCTAATCAGCCCCAGCATTTT.